This T cell receptor (beta chain) originates from a study of neurological immune-mediated disorders. TCRdb analysed the 5' RACE reads with MiXCR anew, one entry per CDR3 protein. The profile shows fewer than 85,000 distinct CDR3 sequences, 5% to 5.5% of them singletons. Points from the study as a whole: The greatest TCR clonal expansion occurred in HTLV-1-associated myelopathy and the least in multiple sclerosis, which fell below healthy controls. TCR-beta repertoires seemed private in all groups, with no expanded CDR3 amino acid sequences shared.

Germline CDR1 reads SGHRS; CDR2 reads YFSETQ. The CDR3 length is 15 residues. V gave up 1 base and J gave up 4 bases, with 9 bases separating them. This clonotype was seen ten or more times. No antigen is known for it. The receptor was isolated from a woman aged 25-40 years with multiple sclerosis. The chain links TRBV5-1 to TRBJ2-6; no firm D call. Sequencing was carried out using PBMCs. CDR3 DNA sequence: TGCGCCAGCAGCTTGTCCACCTCCGGGGCCAACGTCCTGACTTTC. It codes for CASSLSTSGANVLTF. The full variable domain, in which reference TRBV5-1 and TRBJ2-6 provide the parts outside the CDR3, is KAGVTQTPRYLIKTRGQQVTLSCSPISGHRSVSWYQQTPGQGLQFLFEYFSETQRNKGNFPGRFSGRQFSNSRSEMNVSTLELGDSALYLCASSLSTSGANVLTFGAGSRLTVL.